This T cell receptor (beta chain) derives from a study of T cell responses to AZD1222 COVID-19 vaccine. Study-wide results and limits: Spike as a whole was targeted by vaccine-associated CD4 TCRs, dominant at 160-218 and 743-854.

The count of this clone is one. The antigen is not known. The CDR3 runs to 15 residues. Germline values: CDR1 LGHDT, CDR2 YNNKEL (reference sequence). Deletions cut 2 bases from V and 1 base from J, with 11 bases between. The data were produced by immunoSEQ multiplex PCR, yet TCRdb's version contains in-frame clones alone and is incomplete. The sample has roughly 90,000 clones, 75% to 90% seen once; the top ten hold more than 2%. The receptor was isolated from an adult who received the AZD1222 COVID-19 vaccine. The gene calls are TRBV3-1 (or the pseudogene TRBV3-2) and TRBJ1-2; TRBD1 is a possible D gene (6 bases). The sample was peripheral blood, taken 28 days after the second AZD1222 dose. In nucleotides, the CDR3 is TGTGCCAGCAGCCAAATAAAACAGGGTAACTATGGCTACACCTTC. It specifies CASSQIKQGNYGYTF.